A selection of T cell receptor beta chains follows, all from one sample in a study of shared clonotypes between healthy human individuals. Only in-frame clones appear in the TCRdb table, and some are missing; sequencing was by immunoSEQ multiplex PCR. The sample has roughly 2.1 million clones; approximately 94% are singletons. Sequenced material: naive CD8+ T cells from PBMCs. These receptors came from a young man in good health. Some clones in this sample may be carry-over from other donors' samples. Both conserved end residues are part of each CDR3. Fields, in order: clone size, J gene, V gene, D gene, CDR3 protein, CDR3 DNA. The D gene is left open where the match is weak. Size tells how often a clone was seen (once, few, many) or the class of an expanded clone, and some rows leave it out.

NA | TRBJ2-3 | TRBV4-3 | NA | CASSPSMAGALDTQYF | TGCGCCAGCAGCCCCTCAATGGCAGGGGCGTTAGATACGCAGTATTTT
NA | TRBJ2-7 | TRBV11-2 | TRBD2 | CASSPSGDYEQYF | TGTGCCAGCAGCCCTAGCGGGGACTACGAGCAGTACTTC
NA | TRBJ2-2 | TRBV11-2 | TRBD2 | CASSMTPGLAGPGELFF | TGTGCCAGCAGCATGACACCGGGACTAGCGGGACCCGGGGAGCTGTTTTTT
NA | TRBJ2-3 | TRBV12-5 | NA | CASGATGSRTDTQYF | TGTGCTAGTGGTGCTACAGGGTCACGGACAGATACGCAGTATTTT
NA | TRBJ2-2 | TRBV5-5 | NA | CASSLWDANTGELFF | TGTGCCAGCAGCTTGTGGGATGCGAACACCGGGGAGCTGTTTTTT
NA | TRBJ2-2 | TRBV4-2 | TRBD1 | CASSQPWTGGNTGELFF | TGTGCCAGCAGCCAACCATGGACAGGGGGCAACACCGGGGAGCTGTTTTTT
few | TRBJ2-2 | TRBV7-9 | NA | CASSLEDTGELFF | TGTGCCAGCAGCTTAGAAGACACCGGGGAGCTGTTTTTT
few | TRBJ1-1 | TRBV19 | NA | CASSIDWEANTEAFF | TGTGCCAGTAGTATTGATTGGGAGGCGAACACTGAAGCTTTCTTT
NA | TRBJ2-7 | TRBV14 | NA | CASSRDWAYEQYF | TGTGCCAGCAGCCGGGACTGGGCCTACGAGCAGTACTTC
NA | TRBJ2-7 | TRBV13 | TRBD1 | CASSKTGGSSYEQYF | TGTGCCAGCAGCAAGACAGGGGGAAGCTCCTACGAGCAGTACTTC
NA | TRBJ2-1 | TRBV27 | TRBD2 | CASSLRGLAGVREQFF | TGTGCCAGCAGTTTACGGGGACTAGCGGGAGTTCGAGAGCAGTTCTTC
NA | TRBJ2-5 | TRBV15 | TRBD2 | CATSKGLAGARETQYF | TGTGCCACCAGCAAAGGACTAGCGGGAGCCAGAGAGACCCAGTACTTC
NA | TRBJ1-1 | TRBV5-6 | TRBD1 | CASSLMGQVPEAFF | TGTGCCAGCAGCTTGATGGGACAGGTGCCCGAAGCTTTCTTT
once | TRBJ1-4 | TRBV4-3 | NA | CASSQDYRAEGEKLFF | TGCGCCAGCAGCCAAGACTACCGGGCCGAAGGTGAAAAACTGTTTTTT
NA | TRBJ2-1 | TRBV19 | NA | CASSIGLLPYNEQFF | TGTGCCAGTAGTATAGGGCTATTACCGTACAATGAGCAGTTCTTC
once | TRBJ1-2 | TRBV6-5 | NA | CASSYSSPEAGYTF | TGTGCCAGCAGTTACTCATCCCCAGAGGCTGGCTACACCTTC
NA | TRBJ2-1 | TRBV5-1 | NA | CASSLASKFGVYEQFF | TGCGCCAGCAGCTTGGCCTCAAAATTTGGGGTCTATGAGCAGTTCTTC
NA | TRBJ2-1 | TRBV7-3 | TRBD2 | CASSQNSGNEQFF | TGTGCCAGCAGCCAAAATAGCGGGAATGAGCAGTTCTTC